Included here is one T cell receptor beta chain sequence, with context. Its antigen is as yet unknown. The CDR3 is 16 amino acids. Germline V gene lookup returns CDR1 SNHLY and CDR2 FYNNEI. The V end lost 4 bases, the J end lost 0 bases, and 12 bases lay between the germline ends. This table comes from immunoSEQ multiplex PCR, and its TCRdb copy is limited to in-frame clones, with some not included. The sample contains 2 million to 2.5 million clones, more than 90% of which appear only once. The entry originates in a study of shared clonotypes between healthy human individuals. Looking at the study overall: The plates for each donor numbered three CD4 naive, three CD4 memory, two CD8 naive and one CD8 memory. General study results and limits: Rarefaction demonstrated incomplete sorted-subset sequencing despite large depth. Of the naive CD4 clonotypes, approximately 5% were shared across several donors.

CD4+ cells yielded CD45RA+ naive and CD45RA-negative memory subsets. The chain employs TRBV2 and TRBJ2-2, with D perhaps matching TRBD2 (5 bases). The TCR sequence derives from a man aged 18-30 years in good health. Sequencing was carried out using naive CD4+ T cells sorted from blood. Subset described: CD45RA+ positively selected. The CDR3 is CASSVRGIANTGELFF. DNA for the CDR3: TGTGCCAGCAGTGTTCGGGGAATCGCGAACACCGGGGAGCTGTTTTTT.